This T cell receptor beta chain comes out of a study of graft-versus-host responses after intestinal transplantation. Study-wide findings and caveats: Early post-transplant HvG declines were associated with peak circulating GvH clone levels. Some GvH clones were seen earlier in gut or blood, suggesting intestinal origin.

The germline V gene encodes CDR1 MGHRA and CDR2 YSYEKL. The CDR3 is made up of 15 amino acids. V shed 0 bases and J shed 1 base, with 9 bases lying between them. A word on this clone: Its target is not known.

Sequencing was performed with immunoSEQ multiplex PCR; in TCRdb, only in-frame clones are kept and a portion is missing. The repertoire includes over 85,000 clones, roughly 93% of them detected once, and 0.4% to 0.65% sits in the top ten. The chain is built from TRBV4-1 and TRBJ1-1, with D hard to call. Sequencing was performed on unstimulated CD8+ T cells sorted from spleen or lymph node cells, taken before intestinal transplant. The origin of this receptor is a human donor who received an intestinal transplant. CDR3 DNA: TGCGCCAGCAGCCAAGAGGGTATGGGGAACACTGAAGCTTTCTTT. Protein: CASSQEGMGNTEAFF.